The clone carrying this T cell receptor (beta chain) was detected only once. No antigen is known for it. This record comes from a study of T cell responses to AZD1222 COVID-19 vaccine. The assay was immunoSEQ multiplex PCR, and TCRdb's table has in-frame clones only and misses some. The sample yields 150,000 to 200,000 clones, about 89% seen once. Doses given second, at about 4 or about 12 weeks, were pooled. Regarding the study as a whole: Only after the peak T cell response were repertoires sampled. After two AZD1222 doses, spike-specific TCR breadth and depth rose versus day 0.

The sequence was collected from an adult who received the AZD1222 COVID-19 vaccine. The material was peripheral blood, obtained 28 days after the second AZD1222 dose.

CDR3 DNA: TGTGCCAGCAGTTTATCTGGGCAGGGGAACTCGGGCTACACCTTC. Protein product: CASSLSGQGNSGYTF. The chain links TRBV27 to TRBJ1-2; TRBD1 might be the D (6 bases). Germline lookup yields CDR1 MNHEY and CDR2 SMNVEV (reference sequence). The CDR3 runs to 15 residues. The V and J ends lost 0 bases and 8 bases respectively, with 16 bases between them.